This TCR beta chain is drawn from a study of CD8 T cells in ankylosing spondylitis. This clonotype was seen ten or more times. Antigen unknown. The CDR3 loop spans 15 amino acids. Germline V CDR1 and CDR2: SEHNR, FQNEAQ (reference sequence). Unmatched junction bases numbered 11, after V lost 4 bases and J lost 13 bases. Quantitative 5'-RACE with molecular barcodes produced the TCR beta libraries. TCRdb ran MiXCR on the 5' RACE reads and lists one entry per CDR3 protein. The sample lists roughly 130,000 distinct CDR3 sequences; approximately 8.4% were seen once. Study observations and caveats: Matched ankylosing spondylitis synovial fluid reportedly contained a significantly enriched population of disease-linked clones. About 8 highly homologous variants made up a TCR beta motif, and this motif appeared characteristic of ankylosing spondylitis blood. Disease-linked clones proved CD8+ and comparatively uncommon in peripheral blood.

The chain employs TRBV7-9 and TRBJ2-2, with 11 nucleotides matching TRBD2. This TCR was recovered from a male donor with ankylosing spondylitis. The sequencing input was synovial fluid, either unsorted or a sorted T cell fraction (not recorded which). CDR3 amino acids: CASSSPGLAELRLFF. The CDR3 bases are TGTGCCAGCAGCTCTCCGGGACTAGCGGAGTTGAGGCTGTTTTTT.